Each of the 25 T cell receptor beta chains below was sequenced from the same sample in a study of blood T cells in healthy people across ages. The authors ran a second PCR of about 7 to 11 cycles using a sample-barcoded 5' primer and a J-beta primer mix. TCRdb reanalysed the 5' RACE reads using MiXCR and keeps one entry per CDR3 protein. The data contain a few hundred thousand distinct CDR3 sequences, over 45% of them singletons. Sequenced sample: blood. All receptors come from a man in his fifties or sixties in good health.

The chain carries TRBV7-2 and TRBJ2-1; 9 nucleotides agree with TRBD1. Germline CDR1 SGHTA, CDR2 FQGNSA. With V trimmed by 5 bases and J by 2 bases, 7 bases remained unmatched. The CDR3 contains 16 residues. CDR3 sequence (DNA): TGTGCCAGCAGCACCCGGACAGGGGCGGCCTACAATGAGCAGTTCTTC. Its protein product is CASSTRTGAAYNEQFF.

The J gene is TRBJ1-2, the V gene TRBV12-3 or TRBV12-4; possible D gene TRBD1, 6 bases. The CDR3 runs to 15 residues. The V end lost 3 bases, the J end lost 8 bases, and 19 bases lay between the germline ends. The CDR3 sequence is CASSFTGWENDGYTF. CDR3 sequence (DNA): TGTGCCAGCAGTTTTACAGGGTGGGAAAATGACGGCTACACCTTC.

This clonotype was observed a few times. The V call is TRBV5-1, the J call TRBJ2-3; 7 bases are shared with TRBD1. Germline V CDR1 and CDR2: SGHRS, YFSETQ. The CDR3 has 16 residues. Germline trimming cut 4 bases from V and 2 bases from J; bases unmatched to any gene: 10. CDR3 in DNA: TGCGCCAGCAGCCCCCAAGGGGGCGGCTCCACAGATACGCAGTATTTT. It is translated as CASSPQGGGSTDTQYF.

The V call is TRBV15, the J call TRBJ2-3; unclear D gene. Germline loops: CDR1 LNHNV, CDR2 YYDKDF (reference sequence). The CDR3 consists of 12 residues. Trimming took 2 bases from V and 6 from J, leaving 6 bases between them. The CDR3 protein is CATSRSRDTQYF. In DNA form, the CDR3 reads TGTGCCACCAGCAGATCCCGGGATACGCAGTATTTT.

The V gene is TRBV18, the J gene TRBJ2-7; maybe TRBD1 (6 bases). V lost 3 bases and J 4 bases, leaving 10 bases between the germline ends. Germline V gene lookup returns CDR1 KGHSH and CDR2 LQKENI. The length of the CDR3 is 13 residues. The chain's CDR3 is CASSPQGTYEQYF. The CDR3 region has the DNA TGTGCCAGCTCACCCCAGGGGACATACGAGCAGTACTTC.

The chain links TRBV20-1 to TRBJ2-7, with TRBD2 identical over 8 bases. CDR3 size: 13 residues. CDR1 and CDR2 from the germline V gene are DFQATT and SNEGSKA (reference sequence). V was pared by 5 bases and J by 4 bases, with 7 bases of the junction left unmatched. CDR3 in DNA: TGCAGTGCTTCGACGGGGGGGAGATACGAGCAGTACTTC. Its translation is CSASTGGRYEQYF.

This clonotype has ten or more counts. The chain employs TRBV9 and TRBJ2-3; TRBD1 matches 7 bases. The CDR3 extends over 15 amino acids. The V segment lost 0 bases and the J segment 5 bases; nucleotides outside the gene matches: 6. Germline V gene lookup returns CDR1 SGDLS and CDR2 YYNGEE. The CDR3 loop is CASSVVPGGEDTQYF. CDR3 DNA sequence: TGTGCCAGCAGCGTAGTACCAGGGGGTGAAGATACGCAGTATTTT.

This clonotype came up a few times. This chain uses TRBV11-2 with TRBJ1-1, with D perhaps TRBD1 (6 bases). The CDR3 is made up of 22 amino acids. Trimming left V 5 bases short and J 0 bases short, with 34 bases between. Germline V gives CDR1 SGHAT, CDR2 FQNNGV. The DNA of the CDR3 is TGTGCCAGCAGCAACCCTCGGTCCAGGGGCGGCCAGGTCAGAAATCTGAACACTGAAGCTTTCTTT. Translated, it gives CASSNPRSRGGQVRNLNTEAFF.

The V gene is TRBV19, the J gene TRBJ1-5; 7 positions match TRBD1. After removal of 3 bases from V and 0 bases from J, the junction contained 5 bases not matched to a gene. CDR1 is LNHDA and CDR2 is SQIVND in the germline V gene (reference sequence). The CDR3 is 16 amino acids. The CDR3 spells CASSIRGTASNQPQHF. The CDR3 region has the DNA TGTGCCAGTAGTATCAGGGGGACCGCTAGCAATCAGCCCCAGCATTTT. The variable domain in full, completed from reference TRBV19 and TRBJ1-5, reads DGGITQSPKYLFRKEGQNVTLSCEQNLNHDAMYWYRQDPGQGLRLIYYSQIVNDFQKGDIAEGYSVSREKKESFPLTVTSAQKNPTAFYLCASSIRGTASNQPQHFGDGTRLSIL.

The V call is TRBV6-5, the J call TRBJ2-7, with D possibly TRBD2 on 7 matching bases. Trimming removed 4 bases from V and 7 bases from J, with 20 bases in between. The CDR3 is 15 residues long. Germline CDR1 MNHEY, CDR2 SVGAGI. Here the CDR3 reads CASSLQGRGTNEQYF. The CDR3 DNA reads as TGTGCCAGCAGTTTGCAGGGGCGGGGGACGAATGAGCAGTACTTC.

This rearrangement joins TRBV11-2 to TRBJ2-3, with D uncertain. Per germline, CDR1 SGHAT and CDR2 FQNNGV. V gave up 3 bases and J gave up 2 bases, with 9 bases separating them. The CDR3 consists of 14 residues. The CDR3 nucleotides are TGTGCCAGCAGCTTGGGGTCTTTCACAGATACGCAGTATTTT. This translates into CASSLGSFTDTQYF.

The chain couples TRBV20-1 to TRBJ2-1, with 8 bases fitting TRBD2. Germline CDR1 and CDR2: DFQATT and SNEGSKA (reference sequence). This CDR3 region has 14 residues. V trimming: 3 bases; J trimming: 10 bases; junction bases outside the gene matches: 11. CDR3 in amino acids: CSARSSGASGEQFF. CDR3 bases: TGCAGTGCTAGGAGTAGCGGGGCTTCCGGGGAGCAGTTCTTC.

This rearrangement joins TRBV30 to TRBJ2-7; 11 positions agree with TRBD2. The CDR3 loop spans 14 amino acids. Germline CDR1 is GTSNPN and CDR2 is SVGIG (reference sequence). V shed 7 bases and J 4 bases; nucleotides not matched to a gene: 9. Written as DNA, the CDR3 is TGTGCCTTAAATAGCGGGGGGGCCGGGTACGAGCAGTACTTC. It yields the protein CALNSGGAGYEQYF.

Many counts were recorded for this clonotype. The rearrangement joins TRBV28 to TRBJ2-4; D gene uncertain. This CDR3 region has 14 residues. V lost 5 bases and J lost 1, with 9 bases in between. Germline V gene data show CDR1 as MDHEN and CDR2 as SYDVKM. The CDR3 loop is CASSLPGAKNIQYF. CDR3 DNA sequence: TGTGCCAGCAGTCTCCCCGGGGCCAAAAACATTCAGTACTTC.

The chain has TRBV6-6 and TRBJ2-4; 8 bases match TRBD1. The J call may not be correct, given that the DNA end is closer to TRBJ2-5. Germline CDR1 MNHNY, CDR2 SVGAGI (reference sequence). The CDR3 consists of 16 residues. CDR3 loop: CASSYNSGTGQETQYF. In DNA, the CDR3 is TGTGCCAGCAGTTATAACTCCGGGACAGGTCAAGAGACCCAGTACTTC.

The rearrangement joins TRBV20-1 to TRBJ2-7; 12 bases are shared with TRBD2. Germline V gene lookup returns CDR1 DFQATT and CDR2 SNEGSKA (reference sequence). The CDR3 totals 18 residues. The V segment lost 6 bases and the J segment 2 bases; nucleotides outside the gene matches: 17. The CDR3 reads CSAYPGLAGSSSTYEQYF. The CDR3 DNA sequence: TGCAGTGCCTACCCGGGACTAGCGGGTTCTTCCTCGACCTACGAGCAGTACTTC.

V and J are TRBV12-3 or TRBV12-4 and TRBJ1-1; TRBD1 agrees at 7 bases. V was clipped by 6 bases and J by 2 bases; unmatched bases: 9. This CDR3 spans 15 amino acids. The CDR3 loop reads CASRPRQGGNTEAFF. CDR3 sequence (DNA): TGTGCCAGCAGGCCAAGACAGGGCGGAAACACTGAAGCTTTCTTT.

Here the CDR3 DNA reads TGTGCCACCAGATCCCAGGGGGCAGTCCCTGGCTACACCTTC. Translating gives CATRSQGAVPGYTF. J is TRBJ1-2 and V is TRBV24-1; 8 bases agree with TRBD1. V dropped 7 bases and J dropped 7; count of bases not matched to a gene: 10. CDR1 is KGHDR, CDR2 SFDVKD, per germline. CDR3 length: 14 amino acids.

This clonotype was found a few times. The chain links TRBV27 to TRBJ2-3, with a weak D call TRBD2 (7 bases). Germline V gives CDR1 MNHEY, CDR2 SMNVEV (reference sequence). This CDR3 comprises 16 residues. The germline V and J ends were trimmed by 5 bases and 2 bases, with 17 bases remaining between them. This chain's CDR3 is CASSPIGGGVTDTQYF. CDR3 nucleotide sequence: TGTGCCAGCAGTCCCATTGGAGGGGGGGTCACAGATACGCAGTATTTT.

This clonotype occurred a few times. The chain has TRBV12-3 or TRBV12-4 and TRBJ2-6; 12 nucleotides align to TRBD2. Trimming took 5 bases from V and 2 from J; bases not matched to a gene: 4. This CDR3 is built from 17 residues. CDR3 sequence reads: CASSPLAGGPGANVLTF. CDR3 bases: TGTGCCAGCAGTCCCCTAGCGGGGGGGCCTGGGGCCAACGTCCTGACTTTC.

This clonotype was seen more than once but under ten times. The chain links TRBV12-3 or TRBV12-4 to TRBJ2-7; D is possibly TRBD1 or TRBD2 (5 bases each). This CDR3 spans 13 amino acids. Trimming took off 3 bases at V and 6 bases at J, with 12 bases between the two ends. The CDR3 DNA reads TGTGCCAGCAGTTTTACAGGAGGCGGCGAGCAGTACTTC. This translates into CASSFTGGGEQYF.

The chain links TRBV10-3 to TRBJ2-5, with 7 bases matching TRBD2. The assigned J gene may be wrong: the sequence end matches TRBJ2-7 better. The CDR3 extends over 14 amino acids. Germline CDR1 ENHRY, CDR2 SYGVKD. The CDR3 region is CAISEASGAYEQYF. The CDR3 region has the DNA TGTGCCATCAGTGAAGCTAGCGGTGCCTACGAGCAGTACTTC.

The V and J genes are TRBV12-3 or TRBV12-4 and TRBJ2-7; D unclear. The CDR3 sequence is 14 residues long. Trimming pared 6 bases from V and 2 bases from J, leaving 14 bases between. The chain's CDR3 is CASSHRTWTYEQYF. The DNA for the CDR3 is TGTGCCAGCAGCCACCGGACGTGGACCTACGAGCAGTACTTC.

To note about this clonotype: A much larger clone sits a single nucleotide away, making a read error possible. V is TRBV12-3 or TRBV12-4 and J is TRBJ2-5, with 7 nucleotides matching TRBD2. The CDR3 length is 16 residues. Trimming cost V 4 bases and J 11 bases; bases outside gene matches: 19. CDR3 amino acids: CASSSPGGRPVNEQYF. DNA for the CDR3: TGTGCCAGCAGTTCCCCGGGAGGTCGCCCGGTCAATGAGCAGTACTTC.

V is TRBV7-9 and J is TRBJ2-1; a possible D gene is TRBD2 (7 bases). The V end was cut by 6 bases, the J end by 9 bases, with 12 bases between. CDR3 length: 12 amino acids. In germline, CDR1 is SEHNR, CDR2 FQNEAQ (reference sequence). CDR3 loop: CASRLGGGEQFF. As DNA, the CDR3 is TGTGCCAGCAGGCTAGGGGGGGGTGAGCAGTTCTTC.